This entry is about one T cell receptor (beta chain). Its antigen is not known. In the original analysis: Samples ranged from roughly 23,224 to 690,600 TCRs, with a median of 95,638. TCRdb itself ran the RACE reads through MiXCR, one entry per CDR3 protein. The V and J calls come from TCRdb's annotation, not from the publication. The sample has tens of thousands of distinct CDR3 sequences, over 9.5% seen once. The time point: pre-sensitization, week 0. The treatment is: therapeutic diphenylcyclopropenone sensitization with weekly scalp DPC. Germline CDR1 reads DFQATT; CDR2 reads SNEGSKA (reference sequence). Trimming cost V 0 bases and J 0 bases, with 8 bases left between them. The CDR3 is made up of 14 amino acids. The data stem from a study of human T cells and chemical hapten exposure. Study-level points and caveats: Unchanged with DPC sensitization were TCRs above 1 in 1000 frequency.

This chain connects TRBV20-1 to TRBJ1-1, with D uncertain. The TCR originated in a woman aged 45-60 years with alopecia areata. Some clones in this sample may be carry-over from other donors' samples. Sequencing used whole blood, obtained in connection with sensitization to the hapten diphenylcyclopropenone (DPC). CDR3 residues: CSARDRSLNTEAFF. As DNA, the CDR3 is TGCAGTGCTAGAGACAGATCTTTGAACACTGAAGCTTTCTTT.